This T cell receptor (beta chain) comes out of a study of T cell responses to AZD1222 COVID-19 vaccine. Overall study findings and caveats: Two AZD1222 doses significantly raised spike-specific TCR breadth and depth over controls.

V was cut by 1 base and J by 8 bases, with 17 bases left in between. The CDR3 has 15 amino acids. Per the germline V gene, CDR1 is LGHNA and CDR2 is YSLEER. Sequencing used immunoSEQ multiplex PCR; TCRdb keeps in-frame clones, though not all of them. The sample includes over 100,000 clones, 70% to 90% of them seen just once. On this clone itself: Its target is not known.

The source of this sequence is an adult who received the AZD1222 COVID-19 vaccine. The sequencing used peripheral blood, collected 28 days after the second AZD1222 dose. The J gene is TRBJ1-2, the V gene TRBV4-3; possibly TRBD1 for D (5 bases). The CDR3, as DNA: TGCGCCAGCAGCCAAGTTAGTGTGGAGTGGGACGGCTACACCTTC. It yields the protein CASSQVSVEWDGYTF.